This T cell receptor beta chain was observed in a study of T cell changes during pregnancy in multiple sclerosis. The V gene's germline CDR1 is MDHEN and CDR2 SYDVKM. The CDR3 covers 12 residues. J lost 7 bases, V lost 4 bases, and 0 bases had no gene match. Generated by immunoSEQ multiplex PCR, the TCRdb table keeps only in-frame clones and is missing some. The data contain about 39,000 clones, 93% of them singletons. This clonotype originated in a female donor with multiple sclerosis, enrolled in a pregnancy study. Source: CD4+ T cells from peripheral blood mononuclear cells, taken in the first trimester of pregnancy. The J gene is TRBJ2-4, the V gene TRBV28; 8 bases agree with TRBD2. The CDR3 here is CASSSGGNIQYF. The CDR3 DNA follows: TGTGCCAGCAGTTCGGGGGGGAACATTCAGTACTTC.